A selection of T cell receptor beta chains follows, all from one sample in a study of cytomegalovirus exposure and HLA in healthy donors. Method: immunoSEQ multiplex PCR; TCRdb's copy keeps in-frame clones and lacks some. The sample lists roughly 130,000 clones; roughly 70% were seen once. Sequenced material: PBMCs. Source of these receptors: a man aged 35 to 55 in good health and CMV-seropositive. The CDR3 runs from the conserved cysteine through the conserved F or W. Fields, in order: CDR3 DNA, CDR3 protein, J gene, D gene, clone size, V gene. D genes are given only for firm matches. Size tells how often a clone was seen (once, few, many) or the class of an expanded clone, and some rows leave it out.

DNA: TGTGCTAGTGGCCCTGTCGGGCAGGGCGGCTACGAGCAGTACTTC
CDR3: CASGPVGQGGYEQYF
J: TRBJ2-7
D: NA
size: few
V: TRBV12-5

DNA: TGCGCCAGCAGTAGACCGACCGAGGGTCTAAACAATGAGCAGTTCTTC
CDR3: CASSRPTEGLNNEQFF
J: TRBJ2-1
D: NA
size: NA
V: TRBV10-1

DNA: TGTGCCAGCCGGTTGAGGGTCCAGAACACTGAAGCTTTCTTT
CDR3: CASRLRVQNTEAFF
J: TRBJ1-1
D: NA
size: NA
V: TRBV2

DNA: TGTGCCAGCAGTCGGGGACAGGGAGAACTGTTTTTT
CDR3: CASSRGQGELFF
J: TRBJ1-4
D: TRBD1
size: NA
V: TRBV7-9

DNA: TGTGCCAGCAGCTTCACAGGATTAGCTAACTATGGCTACACCTTC
CDR3: CASSFTGLANYGYTF
J: TRBJ1-2
D: NA
size: few
V: TRBV7-9

DNA: TGCGCCAGCAGCTTTGGACTAGCGGGGGCCTACGAGCAGTACTTC
CDR3: CASSFGLAGAYEQYF
J: TRBJ2-7
D: TRBD2
size: NA
V: TRBV5-1

DNA: TGTGCCAGCAAATATCAGGGATTCCGAGAGACCCAGTACTTC
CDR3: CASKYQGFRETQYF
J: TRBJ2-5
D: NA
size: NA
V: TRBV27

DNA: TGTGCCACAGCTCCGGGACTAGCGGGGAATGAGCAGTTCTTC
CDR3: CATAPGLAGNEQFF
J: TRBJ2-1
D: TRBD2
size: NA
V: TRBV10-3

DNA: TGTGCCATACAACAGGAAAACGGGCAGCCCCAGCATTTT
CDR3: CAIQQENGQPQHF
J: TRBJ1-5
D: NA
size: NA
V: TRBV10-3

DNA: TGTGCCAGCAGCTCTGGGACAGAGAGAACAGGCGGGGAGCTGTTTTTT
CDR3: CASSSGTERTGGELFF
J: TRBJ2-2
D: TRBD1
size: few
V: TRBV5-4

DNA: TGTGCCAGCAGTTGGACTAGCGGGAACTCCTACGAGCAGTACTTC
CDR3: CASSWTSGNSYEQYF
J: TRBJ2-7
D: TRBD2
size: few
V: TRBV27

DNA: TGTGCCAGCTCACCACTAGGACTAGCGGGAGGCACCGGGGAGCTGTTTTTT
CDR3: CASSPLGLAGGTGELFF
J: TRBJ2-2
D: TRBD2
size: NA
V: TRBV18

DNA: TGTGCCAGCAGCCTAAATCCCTATTACGAGCAGTACTTC
CDR3: CASSLNPYYEQYF
J: TRBJ2-7
D: NA
size: few
V: TRBV7-2

DNA: TGTGCCAGCATCCAAGAATGGGGGGAATTTGGGAACACTGAAGCTTTCTTT
CDR3: CASIQEWGEFGNTEAFF
J: TRBJ1-1
D: NA
size: NA
V: TRBV27

DNA: TGTGCCAGCATCGACAGGGCAGTGGGGGAGCTGTTTTTT
CDR3: CASIDRAVGELFF
J: TRBJ2-2
D: TRBD1
size: NA
V: TRBV25-1

DNA: TGTGCCAGCAGTGTGGTTTCGGGGTACGAGCAGTACTTC
CDR3: CASSVVSGYEQYF
J: TRBJ2-7
D: NA
size: NA
V: TRBV6-5

DNA: TGTGCCAGCAGTCCGGACAGGGCGCCTGAAGCTTTCTTT
CDR3: CASSPDRAPEAFF
J: TRBJ1-1
D: TRBD1
size: NA
V: TRBV27

DNA: TGTGCCAGCAGTCGTAACGACAGGGGAAACATTCAGTACTTC
CDR3: CASSRNDRGNIQYF
J: TRBJ2-4
D: TRBD1
size: few
V: TRBV28

DNA: TGTGCCAGCAGCTTGGGCCGGAGTAATTCACCCCTCCACTTT
CDR3: CASSLGRSNSPLHF
J: TRBJ1-6
D: NA
size: NA
V: TRBV5-8

DNA: TGTGCCAGCTCACCACCGCTTAGCGGGGGGTGGAGCTCCTACGAGCAGTACTTC
CDR3: CASSPPLSGGWSSYEQYF
J: TRBJ2-7
D: TRBD2
size: NA
V: TRBV18

DNA: TGTGCCAGCAGCGCCGGGACAGGGTCCCGCCAGCCCCAGCATTTT
CDR3: CASSAGTGSRQPQHF
J: TRBJ1-5
D: TRBD1
size: NA
V: TRBV7-8

DNA: TGTGCCAGCAGGACAGGGGGCGCCTATGGCTACACCTTC
CDR3: CASRTGGAYGYTF
J: TRBJ1-2
D: TRBD1
size: NA
V: TRBV6-1

DNA: TGTGCCAGCAGTCGGACAGGGAGCCGGTACGAGCAGTACTTC
CDR3: CASSRTGSRYEQYF
J: TRBJ2-7
D: TRBD1
size: few
V: TRBV27

DNA: TGTGCCAGCATTATCGGGACAGACACCGGGGAGCTGTTTTTT
CDR3: CASIIGTDTGELFF
J: TRBJ2-2
D: TRBD1
size: once
V: TRBV6-1

DNA: TGTGCCATCAGTGCCGGGACAGGTGCCACTGAAGCTTTCTTT
CDR3: CAISAGTGATEAFF
J: TRBJ1-1
D: TRBD1
size: NA
V: TRBV10-3

DNA: TGTGCCAGCAGATACAGCCATAATGAAAAACTGTTTTTT
CDR3: CASRYSHNEKLFF
J: TRBJ1-4
D: NA
size: NA
V: TRBV27

DNA: TGTGCCAGCAGTGTCTCGGAGCGTCTTGCAACTAATGAAAAACTGTTTTTT
CDR3: CASSVSERLATNEKLFF
J: TRBJ1-4
D: NA
size: few
V: TRBV2